This record concerns one T cell receptor (beta chain) sequence. The authors drew 8 to 10 milliliters of peripheral blood from each donor. V was shortened by 5 bases and J by 5 bases, with 16 bases between the two germline ends. Germline CDR1 MDHEN, CDR2 SYDVKM. The CDR3 consists of 14 residues. The data were obtained in a study of blood T cells in healthy people across ages. The wider study: About one barcoded TCR beta cDNA was captured per two T cells.

With a J-beta primer mix and a sample-barcoded 5' primer, a second PCR ran about 7 to 12 cycles. One entry per CDR3 protein, called by TCRdb with MiXCR from the 5' RACE reads. This sample carries approximately 800,000 distinct CDR3 sequences, roughly 56% of them seen once, and the ten largest clones take approximately 24%. The chain joins TRBV28 to TRBJ2-7; D possibly matches TRBD1 or TRBD2 (5 bases each). The TCR was taken from a middle-aged man in good health. Source material: blood. The CDR3 DNA follows: TGTGCCAGCAGTGCTGGGACCTTGAGGGACGAGCAGTACTTC. Its protein is CASSAGTLRDEQYF. Combining the CDR3 with reference TRBV28 and TRBJ2-7 gives the whole variable domain DVKVTQSSRYLVKRTGEKVFLECVQDMDHENMFWYRQDPGLGLRLIYFSYDVKMKEKGDIPEGYSVSREKKERFSLILESASTNQTSMYLCASSAGTLRDEQYFGPGTRLTVT.